Given below is one T cell receptor (beta chain) in context. The target of this receptor is not known. Base qualities are not at hand, and no much larger clone is one base apart. This record belongs to a study of blood T cells in healthy people across ages (dated by TCRdb to the mid-2010s). Background for the entire study: Template switching captured roughly one uniquely barcoded TCR beta cDNA molecule per two T cells in model experiments. The study analyzed two additional independent replicas of 1 million unique cDNA reads from the same blood draw for two donors, one aged 18 to 29 and one aged 80 or older. The donors were divided into four age groups: young (average around 16 years), middle-aged (over 35), aged (about 56) and long-lived (around 87). To avoid experimental bias, donors of different ages were distributed randomly across sequencing lanes. The study measured age-related changes in TCR beta repertoire diversity using deep sequencing normalized with unique cDNA molecular identifiers.

Clipping removes 3 bases from V and 3 bases from J, with 6 as the unmatched junction base count. CDR1 and CDR2 were assigned from the germline V gene as SQVTM and ANQGSEA. There are 14 amino acids in the CDR3, from cysteine to phenylalanine inclusive. Solely the CDR3 DNA is kept, with 42 bases framed from the first base. The donors were 40 or so Caucasian individuals from Russia, aged roughly 6 to 100 years, who were systemically healthy. Roughly 9.5 milliliters of peripheral blood were drawn from each donor into EDTA-treated Vacutainer tubes. PBMCs were isolated by Ficoll-Paque density-gradient centrifugation, with at least 6 million obtained per sample. Trizol reagent was used to extract total RNA from the PBMCs, yielding at least 6 micrograms per sample. For every donor, an aliquot of PBMCs went through flow cytometry to measure the percentages of naive CD45RAhigh/CD27high T cells. The library was produced with 5' RACE. Sequencing relied on an Illumina HiSeq 2500. The second PCR ran for about 6 to 12 cycles and used a J-beta primer mix along with a sample-barcoded 5' primer. A unique molecular identifier was introduced onto each TCR beta cDNA molecule by a template-switch 5' adaptor carrying 12 random nucleotides. Each sample yielded at least 3 million CDR3-containing paired-end reads. First-strand cDNA was synthesized from all RNA with the Mint cDNA synthesis kit, primed by a TRBC-specific oligonucleotide. After uracil-DNA glycosylase treatment, a first 18-cycle PCR used universal primers M1SS and BC2_uni_R on all cDNA. The paper's data handling went like this. For normalization, 1 million high-quality reads, each with a distinct molecular identifier, were randomly selected from each sample. Instead of being binned into consensus sequences, reads that shared molecular identifiers were thrown out. MiTCR, with a Q25 quality threshold and the strictest error-elimination algorithm, was used for CDR3 identification, clonotype clustering and error correction. A nonparametric unseen species model with Euler transformation was used to estimate a lower bound on total TCR beta diversity. TCRdb took the public reads, trimmed them with fastp at Q25, ran MiXCR for clone calling and kept in-frame beta chains. One record per CDR3 amino acid sequence lists the most common genes and DNA. V and J calls and clone size were set by TCRdb, not the authors. Present in this sample are about 1,500,000 distinct CDR3 sequences, 28% of which were seen just once. Over 7% of the sample is taken by the ten largest.

Points the paper makes about the study in general: Because the CMV infection status of the donors was unknown, age-related changes in expanded clonotypes may potentially have been confounded. As age increased, observed TCR beta diversity per million T cells dropped in a roughly linear way, and a significant reduction was already evident by age about 40. Estimates of total diversity from one million sequenced T cells were regarded as lower bounds and underestimates. Observed TCR beta diversity correlated strongly with the percentage of naive T cells measured by flow cytometry. Since profiling was done on bulk unsorted PBMCs, naive and antigen-experienced compartments could not be conclusively compared. Compared with the aged group, the long-lived group had more naive CD4+ T cells, fewer expanded clones and increased TCR diversity, suggesting age selection.

The rearranged chain carries TRBV29-1 and TRBJ1-2; TRBD1 aligns with 8 central bases. The TCR was taken from a woman aged 25-40 years in good health. The sequencing input was blood. The nucleotide sequence is TGCAGCGTTGACCCAGGGGGCGGCTACTATGGCTACACCTTC. The translation is CSVDPGGGYYGYTF. With the rest looked up from the reference TRBV29-1 and TRBJ1-2 genes rather than sequenced, the full variable domain is SAVISQKPSRDICQRGTSLTIQCQVDSQVTMMFWYRQQPGQSLTLIATANQGSEATYESGFVIDKFPISRPNLTFSTLTVSNMSPEDSSIYLCSVDPGGGYYGYTFGSGTRLTVV.